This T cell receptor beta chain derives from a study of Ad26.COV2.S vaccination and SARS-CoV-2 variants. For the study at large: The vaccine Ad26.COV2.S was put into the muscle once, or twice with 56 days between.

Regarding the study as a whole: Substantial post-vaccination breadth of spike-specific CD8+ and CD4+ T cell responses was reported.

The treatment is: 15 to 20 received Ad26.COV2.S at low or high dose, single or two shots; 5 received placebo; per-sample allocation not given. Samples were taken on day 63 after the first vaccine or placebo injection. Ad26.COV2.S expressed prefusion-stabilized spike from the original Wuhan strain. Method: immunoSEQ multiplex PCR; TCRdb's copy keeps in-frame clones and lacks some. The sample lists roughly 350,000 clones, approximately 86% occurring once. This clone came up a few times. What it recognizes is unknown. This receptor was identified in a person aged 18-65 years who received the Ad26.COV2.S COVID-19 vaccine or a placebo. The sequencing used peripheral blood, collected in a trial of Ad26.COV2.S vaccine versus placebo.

As DNA, the CDR3 is TGTGCCAGCAGCTTAGACATGATGGGCAATCAGCCCCAGCATTTT. Amino acids: CASSLDMMGNQPQHF. The V call is TRBV7-2, the J call TRBJ1-5; no reliable D call. The CDR3 extends over 15 amino acids. The germline CDR1 and CDR2 sequences are SGHTA and FQGNSA. Trimming cost V 1 base and J 2 bases, with 9 bases left between them.